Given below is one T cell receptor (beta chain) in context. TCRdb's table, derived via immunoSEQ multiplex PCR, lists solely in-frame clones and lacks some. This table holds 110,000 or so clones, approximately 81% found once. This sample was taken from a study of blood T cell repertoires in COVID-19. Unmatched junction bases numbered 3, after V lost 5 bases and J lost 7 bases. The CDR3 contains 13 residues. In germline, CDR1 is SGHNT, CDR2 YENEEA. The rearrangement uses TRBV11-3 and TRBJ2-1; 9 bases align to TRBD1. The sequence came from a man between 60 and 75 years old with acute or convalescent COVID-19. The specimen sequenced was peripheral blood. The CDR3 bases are TGTGCCAGCAGCCACGACAGGGGGAATGAGCAGTTCTTC. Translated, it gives CASSHDRGNEQFF. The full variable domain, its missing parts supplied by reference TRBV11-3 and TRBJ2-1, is EAGVVQSPRYKIIEKKQPVAFWCNPISGHNTLYWYLQNLGQGPELLIRYENEEAVDDSQLPKDRFSAERLKGVDSTLKIQPAELGDSAVYLCASSHDRGNEQFFGPGTRLTVL.